The rows below give T cell receptor beta chains drawn from one sample of a study of Ad26.COV2.S vaccination and SARS-CoV-2 variants. The data were produced by immunoSEQ multiplex PCR, yet TCRdb's version contains in-frame clones alone and is incomplete. The sample has about half a million clones, about nine tenths seen once. Specimen: peripheral blood, collected in a trial of Ad26.COV2.S vaccine versus placebo. Receptors originate from a person aged 18-60 years who received the Ad26.COV2.S COVID-19 vaccine or a placebo. Both conserved end residues are part of each CDR3. D genes are given only for firm matches. Expanded clones are given a class, and other clones once, few, many or no size at all.

v_gene	abundance	d_gene	len	j_gene	CDR3aa	CDR3nt
TRBV25-1	.	.	14	TRBJ1-3	CASSDLGVINTIYF	TGTGCCAGCAGTGATTTGGGTGTTATAAACACCATATATTTT
TRBV27	.	.	13	TRBJ1-1	CASNGRGNTEAFF	TGTGCCAGCAACGGGAGGGGGAACACTGAAGCTTTCTTT
TRBV13	.	.	14	TRBJ1-5	CASSFGRHNQPQHF	TGTGCCAGCAGCTTTGGACGGCACAATCAGCCCCAGCATTTT
TRBV3-1/TRBV3-2	.	TRBD1	19	TRBJ1-2	CASSQKGRTGARDYDGYTF	TGTGCCAGCAGCCAAAAAGGCAGGACAGGGGCCCGTGACTATGATGGCTACACCTTC
TRBV6-5	.	.	12	TRBJ1-1	CASHPGRGEAFF	TGTGCCAGCCACCCGGGGAGGGGCGAAGCTTTCTTT
TRBV5-1	.	.	17	TRBJ2-1	CASSPVAGTPTHNEQFF	TGCGCCAGCAGCCCCGTGGCAGGGACTCCGACCCACAATGAGCAGTTCTTC
TRBV28	.	.	11	TRBJ2-3	CASSLWDTQYF	TGTGCCAGCAGTTTATGGGATACGCAGTATTTT
TRBV14	.	.	14	TRBJ2-5	CASSPSGRAATQYF	TGTGCCAGCAGCCCAAGTGGCAGGGCCGCGACCCAGTACTTC
TRBV2	.	.	15	TRBJ1-1	CASSEARTGTTEAFF	TGTGCCAGCAGTGAAGCCAGAACAGGGACCACTGAAGCTTTCTTT
TRBV5-5	.	.	16	TRBJ1-1	CASSLAPLLMNTEAFF	TGTGCCAGCAGCTTGGCTCCATTATTAATGAACACTGAAGCTTTCTTT
TRBV2	.	.	17	TRBJ2-3	CASQAGARRARTDTQYF	TGTGCCAGCCAGGCGGGGGCGCGAAGGGCCCGCACAGATACGCAGTATTTT
TRBV28	.	.	15	TRBJ1-1	CASSPPTGLNTEAFF	TGTGCCAGCAGTCCGCCGACAGGTTTGAACACTGAAGCTTTCTTT
TRBV7-9	.	TRBD1	18	TRBJ2-1	CASSFPLAGTGSYNEQFF	TGTGCCAGCAGCTTTCCCCTGGCCGGGACAGGCTCCTACAATGAGCAGTTCTTC
TRBV29-1	.	TRBD1	13	TRBJ2-7	CSVGGTGGGEQYF	TGCAGCGTTGGTGGGACAGGGGGCGGCGAGCAGTACTTC
TRBV10-3	once	TRBD1	16	TRBJ1-1	CAIGTTGRRANTEAFF	TGTGCCATCGGGACGACAGGGAGGAGGGCGAACACTGAAGCTTTCTTT
TRBV9	once	.	15	TRBJ2-1	CASSVDSWSYNEQFF	TGTGCCAGCAGCGTAGATTCCTGGTCCTACAATGAGCAGTTCTTC
TRBV5-5	.	TRBD1	15	TRBJ1-2	CASSPTWTGNYGYTF	TGTGCCAGCAGCCCAACCTGGACAGGGAACTATGGCTACACCTTC
TRBV5-6	.	.	14	TRBJ1-2	CASSLDDRSYGYTF	TGTGCCAGCAGCTTGGACGACAGGTCCTATGGCTACACCTTC
TRBV30	.	.	13	TRBJ1-2	CAWNPGTDTGYTF	TGTGCCTGGAACCCCGGGACCGACACTGGCTACACCTTC
TRBV3-1/TRBV3-2	.	.	16	TRBJ2-3	CASSQAARIYTDTQYF	TGTGCCAGCAGCCAAGCTGCGAGAATATACACAGATACGCAGTATTTT
TRBV9	.	.	14	TRBJ1-6	CASSVAWGSSPLHF	TGTGCCAGCAGCGTAGCCTGGGGTAGTTCACCCCTCCACTTT
TRBV10-1	.	.	14	TRBJ2-3	CASSGGTDGDTQYF	TGCGCCAGCAGTGGGGGGACGGATGGCGATACGCAGTATTTT
TRBV10-3	.	.	14	TRBJ2-1	CAISEQNSYNEQFF	TGTGCCATCAGTGAACAGAACTCCTACAATGAGCAGTTCTTC
TRBV29-1	once	.	15	TRBJ1-2	CSVEIPGSGEGGYTF	TGCAGCGTTGAAATTCCGGGCTCGGGCGAAGGAGGCTACACCTTC
TRBV5-1	.	TRBD1	14	TRBJ1-2	CASNHGQGASGYTF	TGCGCCAGCAACCATGGACAGGGGGCGAGTGGCTACACCTTC